Given below is one TCR beta chain in context. The sample comes from a study of T cell responses to AZD1222 COVID-19 vaccine. The repertoire was sequenced with immunoSEQ multiplex PCR; TCRdb's copy has only in-frame clones and lacks some. Among 100,000 to 150,000 clones listed, 90% were seen once. The ends lost 1 base at V and 10 bases at J; junction bases unmatched: 9. The CDR3 covers 15 residues. Looked up from germline, CDR1 is SGHRS and CDR2 is YFSETQ. The chain has TRBV5-1 and TRBJ2-1; TRBD2 agrees at 9 bases. The source was peripheral blood, collected on day 0 of AZD1222 vaccination. This receptor was identified in an adult in good health. CDR3 in amino acids: CASSLRSSGVGEQFF. Written as DNA, the CDR3 is TGCGCCAGCAGCTTGCGGTCTAGCGGGGTTGGAGAGCAGTTCTTC.